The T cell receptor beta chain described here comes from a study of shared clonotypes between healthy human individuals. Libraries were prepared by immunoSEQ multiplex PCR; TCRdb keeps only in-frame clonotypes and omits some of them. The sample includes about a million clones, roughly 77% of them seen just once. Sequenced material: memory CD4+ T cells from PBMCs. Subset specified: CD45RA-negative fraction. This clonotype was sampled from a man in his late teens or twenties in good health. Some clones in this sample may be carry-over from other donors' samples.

For the CDR3, the DNA is TGTGCCAGCAGCCCCGGGTGGGGGAAAGATACGCAGTATTTT. Translated, it gives CASSPGWGKDTQYF. The chain couples TRBV5-6 to TRBJ2-3; the D call may be TRBD1 or TRBD2 (5 bases each). V was clipped by 4 bases and J by 5 bases, with 14 bases between them. The CDR3 totals 14 residues. Germline V gene data show CDR1 as SGHDT and CDR2 as YYEEEE.